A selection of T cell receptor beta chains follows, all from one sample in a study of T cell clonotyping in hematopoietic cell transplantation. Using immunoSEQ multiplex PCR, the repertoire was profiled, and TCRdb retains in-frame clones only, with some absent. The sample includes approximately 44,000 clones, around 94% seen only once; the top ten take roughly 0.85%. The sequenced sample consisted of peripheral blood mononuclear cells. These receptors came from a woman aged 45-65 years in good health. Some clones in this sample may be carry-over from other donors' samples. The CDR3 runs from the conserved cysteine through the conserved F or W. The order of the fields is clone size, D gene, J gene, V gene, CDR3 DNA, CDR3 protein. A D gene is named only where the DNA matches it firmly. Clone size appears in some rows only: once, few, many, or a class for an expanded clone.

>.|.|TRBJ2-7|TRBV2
TGTGCCAGCTCCTCGGGTGAAACCTACGAGCAGTACTTC
CASSSGETYEQYF
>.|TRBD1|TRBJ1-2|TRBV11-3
TGTGCCAGCAGCTTGCACAGGGGTAACTATGGCTACACCTTC
CASSLHRGNYGYTF
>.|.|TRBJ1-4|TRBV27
TGTGCCAGCAGTTCGTGGGCGACTAATGAAAAACTGTTTTTT
CASSSWATNEKLFF
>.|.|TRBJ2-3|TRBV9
TGTGCCAGCAGCGTAGGAGATCAGGATACGCAGTATTTT
CASSVGDQDTQYF
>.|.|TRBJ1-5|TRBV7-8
TGTGCCAGCAGCTTAAATACAGGGTCCTTTCAGCCCCAGCATTTT
CASSLNTGSFQPQHF
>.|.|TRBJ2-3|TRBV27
TGTGCCAGCGGTCCAGTGCTTGCGTGGGTGGCGACAGATACGCAGTATTTT
CASGPVLAWVATDTQYF
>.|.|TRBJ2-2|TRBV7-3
TGTGCCAGCAGCTTAACTAGAACCGGGGAGCTGTTTTTT
CASSLTRTGELFF
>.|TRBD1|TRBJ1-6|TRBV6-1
TGTGCCAGCAGTATAACAGGGGTGCCCCTCCACTTT
CASSITGVPLHF
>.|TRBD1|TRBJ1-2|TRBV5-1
TGCGCCAGCAGCTCGGGACAGTCAGATGGCTACACCTTC
CASSSGQSDGYTF
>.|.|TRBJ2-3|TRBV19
TGTGCCAGTAGTATCCGGCGGGACGCAGATACGCAGTATTTT
CASSIRRDADTQYF
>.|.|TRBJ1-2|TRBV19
TGTGCCACCAGAATTGGGCAGGGAGGAAACTATGGCTACACCTTC
CATRIGQGGNYGYTF
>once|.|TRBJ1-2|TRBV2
TGTGCCAGCACCGAGGGCCAGGGGAGGGCCTATGGCTACACCTTC
CASTEGQGRAYGYTF
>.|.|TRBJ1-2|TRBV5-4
TGTGCCAGCAGCATTAGACAGGCAGGTGGCTACACCTTC
CASSIRQAGGYTF
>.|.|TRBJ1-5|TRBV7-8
TGTGCCAGCAGCTTAGTTCGTAGCAATCAGCCCCAGCATTTT
CASSLVRSNQPQHF
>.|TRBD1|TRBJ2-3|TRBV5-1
TGCGCCAGCAGCTTTAGACTGGACAGGGCTACAGATACGCAGTATTTT
CASSFRLDRATDTQYF
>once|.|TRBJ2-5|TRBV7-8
TGTGCCAGCAGCCCGCCAGCGGTGGAGACCCAGTACTTC
CASSPPAVETQYF
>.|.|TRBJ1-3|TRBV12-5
TGTGCTAGTGGTCTAGGGTCGGGAAACACCATATATTTT
CASGLGSGNTIYF
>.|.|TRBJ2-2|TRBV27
TGTGCCAGCAGTTCTAGGGCCGACACCGGGGAGCTGTTTTTT
CASSSRADTGELFF
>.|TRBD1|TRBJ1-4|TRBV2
TGTGCCAGCAGTTCAGACAGGGGGCGAGAAAAACTGTTTTTT
CASSSDRGREKLFF
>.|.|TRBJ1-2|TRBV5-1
TGCGCCAGCAGCTTAGGCGGTTTAAGGAGGGAATCTGGCTACACCTTC
CASSLGGLRRESGYTF
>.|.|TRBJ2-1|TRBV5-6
TGTGCCAGCAACGGAAGGGCCCCGGATTCCTACAATGAGCAGTTCTTC
CASNGRAPDSYNEQFF
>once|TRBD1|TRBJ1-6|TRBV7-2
TGTGCCAGCAGCTTAGCGGGGGACAGGGGGTGGAATTCACCCCTCCACTTT
CASSLAGDRGWNSPLHF
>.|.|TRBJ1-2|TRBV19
TGTGCCAGTAGTCCATCGACGGCTAACTATGGCTACACCTTC
CASSPSTANYGYTF
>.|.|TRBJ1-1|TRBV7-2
TGTGCCAGCAGCTCAAACACGGACAGAAACACTGAAGCTTTCTTT
CASSSNTDRNTEAFF
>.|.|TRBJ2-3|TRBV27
TGTGCCAGCAGTCCGGGTGATACGCAGTATTTT
CASSPGDTQYF
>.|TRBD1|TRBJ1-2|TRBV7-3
TGTGCCAGCAGACCCGCCCCCGGGACAGGGATCGGCTACACCTTC
CASRPAPGTGIGYTF
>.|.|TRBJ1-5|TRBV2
TGTGCCAGCAGTGAAAAAGGGGCGCCCTATAGCAATCAGCCCCAGCATTTT
CASSEKGAPYSNQPQHF
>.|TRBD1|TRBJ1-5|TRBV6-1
TGTGCCAGCAGTGGGACAGGGTCCAGTCAGCCCCAGCATTTT
CASSGTGSSQPQHF
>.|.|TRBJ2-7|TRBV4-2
TGTGCCAGCAGCCAAGACCTAGCGTACGAGCAGTACTTC
CASSQDLAYEQYF
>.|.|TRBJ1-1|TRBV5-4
TGTGCCAGCAGCTTGGGGGGACGAGAAGGCGAAGTGATCGCTGAAGCTTTCTTT
CASSLGGREGEVIAEAFF
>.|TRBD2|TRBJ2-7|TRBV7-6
TGTGCCAGCAGCTCTTCTAGCGGGGGTCAAACCTACGAGCAGTACTTC
CASSSSSGGQTYEQYF
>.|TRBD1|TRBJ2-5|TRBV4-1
TGCGCCAGCAGCCACAATCATGACAGGGCGGGGACCCAGTACTTC
CASSHNHDRAGTQYF
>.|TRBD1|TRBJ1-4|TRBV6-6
TGTGCCAGCAGCTTCACAGGGGTTGGGGAAAAACTGTTTTTT
CASSFTGVGEKLFF
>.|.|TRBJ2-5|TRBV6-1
TGTGCCAGCAATAGGGCAGGGGATTCAGAGACCCAGTACTTC
CASNRAGDSETQYF
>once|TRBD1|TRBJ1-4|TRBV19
TGTGCCAGTAGACGGGACAGTAATGAAAAACTGTTTTTT
CASRRDSNEKLFF
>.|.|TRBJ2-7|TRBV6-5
TGTGCCAGCAGTTTCACCGGGACATACGAGCAGTACTTC
CASSFTGTYEQYF
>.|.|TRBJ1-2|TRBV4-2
TGTGCCAGCAGCCAAGAAGATGGGGCTCGTGGTGGCTACACCTTC
CASSQEDGARGGYTF
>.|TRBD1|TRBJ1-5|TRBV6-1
TGTGCCAGCATCTTGACAGGGGAACGATATCAGCCCCAGCATTTT
CASILTGERYQPQHF
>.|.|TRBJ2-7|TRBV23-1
TGCGCCAGCCTCGGGGCCAGGGGAATCCACGAGCAGTACTTC
CASLGARGIHEQYF
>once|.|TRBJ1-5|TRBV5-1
TGCGCCAGCAGCTTGGCCGGGCAGGGAAATCAGCCCCAGCATTTT
CASSLAGQGNQPQHF
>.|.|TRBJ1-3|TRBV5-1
TGCGCCAGCAGCTTTGAAAGCTCTGGAAACACCATATATTTT
CASSFESSGNTIYF
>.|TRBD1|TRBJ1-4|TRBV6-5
TGTGCCAGCAGTTCTCCGGGACAGCCAGAAAAACTGTTTTTT
CASSSPGQPEKLFF
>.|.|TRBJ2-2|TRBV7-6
TGTGCCAGCAGCTCTGGGACTCCATCGAACACCGGGGAGCTGTTTTTT
CASSSGTPSNTGELFF
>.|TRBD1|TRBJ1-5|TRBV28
TGTGCCAGCAGTTTATTAGGGTGGGAGGGGGCCTTTAGCAATCAGCCCCAGCATTTT
CASSLLGWEGAFSNQPQHF
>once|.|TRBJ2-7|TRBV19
TGTGCCAGTAGTACAGCCCACAGTGAGCAGTACTTC
CASSTAHSEQYF
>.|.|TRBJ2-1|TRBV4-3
TGCGCCAGCAGCCGACAGAGTTACAATGAGCAGTTCTTC
CASSRQSYNEQFF
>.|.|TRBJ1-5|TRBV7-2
TGTGCCAGCAGCACCCGTGTCGGCACCCATAGCAATCAGCCCCAGCATTTT
CASSTRVGTHSNQPQHF
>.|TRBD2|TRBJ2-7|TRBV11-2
TGTGCCAGCAGCTCCCTAGCGGGGGCCCCCTTGTCGCAGTACTTC
CASSSLAGAPLSQYF
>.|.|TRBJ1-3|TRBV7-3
TGTGCCAGCAGCTTGGACGGGAGCTCTGGAAACACCATATATTTT
CASSLDGSSGNTIYF
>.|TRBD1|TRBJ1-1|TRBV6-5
TGTGCCAGCAGTTTAGCGACAGGGGGCGACACTGAAGCTTTCTTT
CASSLATGGDTEAFF
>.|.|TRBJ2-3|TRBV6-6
TGTGCCAGTAGTTTAGCGCGAGGTACGCAGTATTTT
CASSLARGTQYF
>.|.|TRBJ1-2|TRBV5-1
TGCGCCAGCAGCCTAAACGGTCTATGGGTGGATGGCTTC
CASSLNGLWVDGF
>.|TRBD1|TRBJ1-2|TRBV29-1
TGCAGCGTTGGATGGACAGGGGGAAAAACTAACTATGGCTACACCTTC
CSVGWTGGKTNYGYTF
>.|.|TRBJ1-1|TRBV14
TGTGCCAGCAGCCAAGCGGGAAACCTACTTACTGAAGCTTTCTTT
CASSQAGNLLTEAFF
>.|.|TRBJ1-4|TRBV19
TGTGCCAGTACCGAACTTAGAGGAAAACTGTTTTTT
CASTELRGKLFF
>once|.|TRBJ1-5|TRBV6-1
TGTGCCAGCAATCGGGACTCCCGGGGCAATCAGCCCCAGCATTTT
CASNRDSRGNQPQHF
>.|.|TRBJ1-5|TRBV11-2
TGTGCCAGCAGCCCCGAACGGGGTCAGCCCCAGCATTTT
CASSPERGQPQHF
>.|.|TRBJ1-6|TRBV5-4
TGTGCCAGCAGCCTCACGGGGTCCCGAGCGGCACCCCTCCACTTT
CASSLTGSRAAPLHF